This T cell receptor (beta chain) derives from a study of PD-L1 blockade in urothelial cancer. The overall study: About nine tenths of the roughly 29 patients comprised males who had bladder-origin urothelial cancer. Blood was evaluated 3 weeks (second dose) and 6 weeks after therapy began.

Anywhere from 1 to 8 samples came from each patient, spanning pretreatment and on-treatment. Here immunoSEQ multiplex PCR was the method, and the copy in TCRdb shows in-frame clones only, minus some. The sample includes about 35,000 clones, roughly 82% of them seen just once. This clone came up once. Its antigen is not known. Relative to the germline gene, one junction end is altered; a read error may explain this. This CDR3 contains 15 residues. Looked up from germline, CDR1 is SGHAT and CDR2 is FQNNGV. Study results and limitations: Improved survival was predicted by pretreatment blood TCR clonality below the median.

The TCR comes from a man aged 70-80 years with urothelial cancer. The rearrangement links TRBV11-2 to TRBJ2-7; D might be TRBD2 (7 bases). This specimen consisted of PBMCs, obtained around atezolizumab (anti-PD-L1) treatment. In DNA, the CDR3 is TGTGCCAGCAGCTTAGACCCTCTCGTGGCTGGAGGGGGGGACTTC. This gives the protein CASSLDPLVAGGGDF.